This T cell receptor beta chain appears in the sequencing data of a study of cytomegalovirus exposure and HLA in healthy donors. Notes on the study in general: Researchers counted about 150 TCR beta chains as cytomegalovirus-associated.

With 60 Vbeta and 13 Jbeta primers, the PCR was carried out. Per the study methods: A follow-up analysis tallied some 80 million unique TCR beta chains, some 11 million shared. Sequencing used immunoSEQ multiplex PCR; TCRdb keeps in-frame clones, though not all of them. The D gene and trimming were derived from the DNA, and the V and J assignments and clone size from that table. The table lists more than 95,000 clones, about four fifths of them singletons, with 3.6% in the top ten. The V segment lost 6 bases and the J segment 4 bases; nucleotides outside the gene matches: 9. There are 15 residues in the CDR3. Germline CDR1 reads LNHDA; CDR2 reads SQIVND (reference sequence). As concerns this clone: Its target is unknown.

This chain uses TRBV19 with TRBJ2-1; TRBD1 aligns across 7 bases. Sequenced: PBMCs. The sequence was collected from a woman aged 40 to 50 in good health and CMV-seropositive. CDR3 sequence reads: CASSSPGQTYNEQFF. The DNA of the CDR3 is TGTGCCAGTAGCTCGCCGGGACAGACATACAATGAGCAGTTCTTC. The variable domain in full, completed from reference TRBV19 and TRBJ2-1, reads DGGITQSPKYLFRKEGQNVTLSCEQNLNHDAMYWYRQDPGQGLRLIYYSQIVNDFQKGDIAEGYSVSREKKESFPLTVTSAQKNPTAFYLCASSSPGQTYNEQFFGPGTRLTVL.